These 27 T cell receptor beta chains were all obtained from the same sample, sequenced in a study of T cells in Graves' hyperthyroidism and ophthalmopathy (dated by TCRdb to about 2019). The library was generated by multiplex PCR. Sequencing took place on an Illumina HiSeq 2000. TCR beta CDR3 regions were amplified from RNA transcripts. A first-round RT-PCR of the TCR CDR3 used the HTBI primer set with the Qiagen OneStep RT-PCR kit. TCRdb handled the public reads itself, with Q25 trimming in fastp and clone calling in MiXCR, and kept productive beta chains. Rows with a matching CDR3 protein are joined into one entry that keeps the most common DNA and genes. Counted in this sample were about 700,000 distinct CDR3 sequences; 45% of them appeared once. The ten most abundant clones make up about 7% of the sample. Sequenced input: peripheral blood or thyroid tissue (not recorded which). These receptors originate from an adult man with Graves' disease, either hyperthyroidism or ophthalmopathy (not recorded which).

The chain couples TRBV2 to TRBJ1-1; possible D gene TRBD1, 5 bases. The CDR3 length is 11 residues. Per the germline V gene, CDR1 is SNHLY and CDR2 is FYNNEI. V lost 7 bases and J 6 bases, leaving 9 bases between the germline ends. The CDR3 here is CASKKGSEAFF. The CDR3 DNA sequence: TGTGCCAGCAAGAAGGGGTCTGAAGCTTTCTTT. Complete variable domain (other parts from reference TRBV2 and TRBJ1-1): EPEVTQTPSHQVTQMGQEVILRCVPISNHLYFYWYRQILGQKVEFLVSFYNNEISEKSEIFDDQFSVERPDGSNFTLKIRSTKLEDSAMYFCASKKGSEAFFGQGTRLTVV.

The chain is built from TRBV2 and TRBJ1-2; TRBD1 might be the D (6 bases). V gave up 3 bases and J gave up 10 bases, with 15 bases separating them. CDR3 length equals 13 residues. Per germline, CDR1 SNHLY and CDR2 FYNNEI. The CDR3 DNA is TGTGCCAGCAGTGAGAGGGGGGTCGATGACTACACCTTC. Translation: CASSERGVDDYTF.

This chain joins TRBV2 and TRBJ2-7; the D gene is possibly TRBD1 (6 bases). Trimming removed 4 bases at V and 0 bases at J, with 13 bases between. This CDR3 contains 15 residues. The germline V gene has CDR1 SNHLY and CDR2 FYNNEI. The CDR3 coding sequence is TGTGCCAGCAGTGGAGGGGGTGCGAGCTCCTACGAGCAGTACTTC. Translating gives CASSGGGASSYEQYF. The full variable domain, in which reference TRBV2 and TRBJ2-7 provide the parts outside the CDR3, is EPEVTQTPSHQVTQMGQEVILRCVPISNHLYFYWYRQILGQKVEFLVSFYNNEISEKSEIFDDQFSVERPDGSNFTLKIRSTKLEDSAMYFCASSGGGASSYEQYFGPGTRLTVT.

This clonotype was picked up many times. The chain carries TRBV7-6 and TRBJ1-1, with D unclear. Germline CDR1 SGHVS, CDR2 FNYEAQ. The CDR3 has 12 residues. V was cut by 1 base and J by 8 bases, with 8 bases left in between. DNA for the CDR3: TGTGCCAGCAGCTTAGTCGCGGGGGAAGCTTTCTTT. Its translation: CASSLVAGEAFF.

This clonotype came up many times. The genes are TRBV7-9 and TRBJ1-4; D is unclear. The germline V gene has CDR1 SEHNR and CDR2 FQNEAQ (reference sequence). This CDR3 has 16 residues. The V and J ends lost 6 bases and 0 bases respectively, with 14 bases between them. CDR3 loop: CASRPSRLATNEKLFF. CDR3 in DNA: TGTGCCAGCAGACCAAGCCGCCTCGCAACTAATGAAAAACTGTTTTTT.

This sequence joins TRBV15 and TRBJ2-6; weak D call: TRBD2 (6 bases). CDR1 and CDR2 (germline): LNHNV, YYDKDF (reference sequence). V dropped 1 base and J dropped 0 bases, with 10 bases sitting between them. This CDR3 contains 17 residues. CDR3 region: CATSRGRDGSGANVLTF. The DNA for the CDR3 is TGTGCCACCAGCAGAGGGAGGGACGGCTCTGGGGCCAACGTCCTGACTTTC.

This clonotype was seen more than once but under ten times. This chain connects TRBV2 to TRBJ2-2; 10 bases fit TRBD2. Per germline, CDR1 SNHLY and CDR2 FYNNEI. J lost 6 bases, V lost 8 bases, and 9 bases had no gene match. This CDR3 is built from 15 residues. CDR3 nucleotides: TGTGCCAGCGGAGCCCTAGCGGGAGTGGCCGGGGAGCTGTTTTTT. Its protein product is CASGALAGVAGELFF.

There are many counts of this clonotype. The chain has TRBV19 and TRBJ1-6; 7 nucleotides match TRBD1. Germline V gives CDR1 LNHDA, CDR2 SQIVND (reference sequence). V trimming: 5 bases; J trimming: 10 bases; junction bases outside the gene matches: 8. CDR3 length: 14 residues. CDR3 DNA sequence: TGTGCCAGTAGTTGGGGACAGCCGGGGTCACCCCTCCACTTT. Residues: CASSWGQPGSPLHF. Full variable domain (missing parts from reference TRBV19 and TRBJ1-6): DGGITQSPKYLFRKEGQNVTLSCEQNLNHDAMYWYRQDPGQGLRLIYYSQIVNDFQKGDIAEGYSVSREKKESFPLTVTSAQKNPTAFYLCASSWGQPGSPLHFGNGTRLTVT.

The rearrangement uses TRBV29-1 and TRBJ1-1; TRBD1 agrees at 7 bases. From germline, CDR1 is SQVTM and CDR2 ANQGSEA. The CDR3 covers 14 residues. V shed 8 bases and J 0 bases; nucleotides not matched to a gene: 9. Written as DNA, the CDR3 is TGCAGCCCCGGGACAGATATTATGAACACTGAAGCTTTCTTT. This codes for CSPGTDIMNTEAFF.

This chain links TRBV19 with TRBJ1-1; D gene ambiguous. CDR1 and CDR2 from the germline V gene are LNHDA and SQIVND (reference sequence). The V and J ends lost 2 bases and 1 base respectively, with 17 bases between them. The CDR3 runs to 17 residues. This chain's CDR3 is CASSILPQGGWNTEAFF. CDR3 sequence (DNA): TGTGCCAGTAGTATATTGCCTCAAGGAGGGTGGAACACTGAAGCTTTCTTT.

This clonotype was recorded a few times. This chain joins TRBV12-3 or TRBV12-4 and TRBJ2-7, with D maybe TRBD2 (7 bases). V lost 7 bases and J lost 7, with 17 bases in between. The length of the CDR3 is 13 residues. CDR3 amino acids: CASTHGGLPEQYF. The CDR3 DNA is TGTGCCAGCACTCACGGGGGGCTGCCTGAGCAGTACTTC.

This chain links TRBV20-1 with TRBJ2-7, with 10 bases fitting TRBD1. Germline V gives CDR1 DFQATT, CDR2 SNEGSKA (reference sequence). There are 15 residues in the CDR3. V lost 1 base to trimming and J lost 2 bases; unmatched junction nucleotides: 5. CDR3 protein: CSARGPGQGPYEQYF. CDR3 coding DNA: TGCAGTGCTAGAGGACCGGGACAGGGGCCCTACGAGCAGTACTTC.

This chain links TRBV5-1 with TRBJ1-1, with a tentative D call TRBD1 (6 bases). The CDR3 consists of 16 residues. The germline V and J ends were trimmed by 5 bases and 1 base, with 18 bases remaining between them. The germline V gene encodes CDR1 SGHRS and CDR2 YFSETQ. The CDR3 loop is CASRTNTGKGNTEAFF. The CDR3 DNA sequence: TGCGCCAGCAGAACGAATACAGGGAAGGGGAACACTGAAGCTTTCTTT.

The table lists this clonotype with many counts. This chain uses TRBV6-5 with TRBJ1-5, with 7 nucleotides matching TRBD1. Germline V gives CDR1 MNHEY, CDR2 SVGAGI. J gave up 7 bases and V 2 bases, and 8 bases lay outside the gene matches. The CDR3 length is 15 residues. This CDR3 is CASSYDPQGGQPQHF. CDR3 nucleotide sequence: TGTGCCAGCAGTTACGATCCCCAGGGGGGACAGCCCCAGCATTTT.

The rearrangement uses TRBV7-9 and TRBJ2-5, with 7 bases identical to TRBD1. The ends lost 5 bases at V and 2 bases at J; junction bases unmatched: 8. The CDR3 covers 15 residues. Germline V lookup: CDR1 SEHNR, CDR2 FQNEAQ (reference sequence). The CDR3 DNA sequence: TGTGCCAGCAGCGGTCTTCCGGGACAGCAAGAGACCCAGTACTTC. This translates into CASSGLPGQQETQYF.

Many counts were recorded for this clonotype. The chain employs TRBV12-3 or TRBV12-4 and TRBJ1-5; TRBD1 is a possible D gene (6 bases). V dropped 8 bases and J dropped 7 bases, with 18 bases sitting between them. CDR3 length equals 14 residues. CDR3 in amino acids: CASGSSAGAQPQHF. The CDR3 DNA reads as TGTGCCAGCGGCTCATCCGCGGGGGCACAGCCCCAGCATTTT.

The CDR3 loop is CASSRGVWGAEAFF. The DNA of the CDR3 is TGTGCCAGCAGCCGAGGGGTTTGGGGCGCTGAAGCTTTCTTT. The chain carries TRBV7-6 and TRBJ1-1; D may be TRBD1 (5 bases). CDR1 is SGHVS, CDR2 FNYEAQ, per germline. V was cut by 5 bases and J by 6 bases, with 16 bases left in between. The CDR3 loop spans 14 amino acids.

The CDR3 spells CATSVGQGASPLHF. The CDR3 coding sequence is TGTGCCACCAGCGTGGGACAGGGGGCTTCACCCCTCCACTTT. This chain uses TRBV15 with TRBJ1-6; 12 positions agree with TRBD1. The CDR3 is 14 amino acids. The ends lost 5 bases at V and 9 bases at J; junction bases unmatched: 2. The germline V gene encodes CDR1 LNHNV and CDR2 YYDKDF (reference sequence).

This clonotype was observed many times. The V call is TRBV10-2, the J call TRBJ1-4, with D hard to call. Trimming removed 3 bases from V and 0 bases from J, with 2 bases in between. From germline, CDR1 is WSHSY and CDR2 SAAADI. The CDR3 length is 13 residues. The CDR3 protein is CASSESTNEKLFF. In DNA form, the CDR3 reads TGCGCCAGCAGTGAATCAACTAATGAAAAACTGTTTTTT.

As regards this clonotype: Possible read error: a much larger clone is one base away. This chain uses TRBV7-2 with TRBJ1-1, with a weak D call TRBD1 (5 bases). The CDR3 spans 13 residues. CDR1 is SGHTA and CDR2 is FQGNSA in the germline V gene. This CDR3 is CASSLIAGTEVFF. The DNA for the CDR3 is TGTGCCAGCAGCTTGATTGCGGGGACTGAAGTTTTCTTT.

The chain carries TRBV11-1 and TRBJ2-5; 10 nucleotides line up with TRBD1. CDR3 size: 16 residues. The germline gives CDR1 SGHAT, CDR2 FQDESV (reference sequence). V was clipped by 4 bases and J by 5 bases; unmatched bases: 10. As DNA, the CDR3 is TGTGCCAGCAGCTACTCGACAGGGGGCGGGAGGGAGACCCAGTACTTC. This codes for CASSYSTGGGRETQYF.

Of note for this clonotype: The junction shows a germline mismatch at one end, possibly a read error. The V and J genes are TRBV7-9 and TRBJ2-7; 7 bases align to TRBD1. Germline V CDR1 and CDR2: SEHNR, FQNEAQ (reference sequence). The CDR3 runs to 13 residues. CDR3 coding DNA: TGTACCAGCAGCGACAGGGACTCCTACGAGCAGTACTTC. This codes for CTSSDRDSYEQYF.

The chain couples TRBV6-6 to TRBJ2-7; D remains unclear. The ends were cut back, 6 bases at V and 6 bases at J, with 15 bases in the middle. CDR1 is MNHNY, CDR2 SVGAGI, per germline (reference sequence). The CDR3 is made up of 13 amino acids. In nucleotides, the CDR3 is TGTGCCAGCAGGGAATGGGCAGTCAGCGAGCAGTACTTC. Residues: CASREWAVSEQYF.

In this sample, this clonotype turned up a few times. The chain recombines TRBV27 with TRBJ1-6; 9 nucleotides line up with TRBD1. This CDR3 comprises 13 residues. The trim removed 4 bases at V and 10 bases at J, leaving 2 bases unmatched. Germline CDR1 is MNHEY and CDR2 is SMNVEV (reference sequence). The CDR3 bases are TGTGCCAGCAGTTGGGACAGGGAATCACCCCTCCACTTT. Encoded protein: CASSWDRESPLHF.

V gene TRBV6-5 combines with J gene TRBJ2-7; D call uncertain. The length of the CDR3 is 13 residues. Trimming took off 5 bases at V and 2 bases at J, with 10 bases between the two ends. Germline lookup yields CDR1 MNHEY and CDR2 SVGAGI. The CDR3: CASSDDGAYEQYF. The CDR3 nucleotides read TGTGCCAGCAGTGATGACGGAGCCTACGAGCAGTACTTC.

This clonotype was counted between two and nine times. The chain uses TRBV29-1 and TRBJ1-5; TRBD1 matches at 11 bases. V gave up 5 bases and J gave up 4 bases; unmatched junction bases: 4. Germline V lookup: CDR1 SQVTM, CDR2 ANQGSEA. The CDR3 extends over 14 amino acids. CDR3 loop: CSVSGTGGNQPQHF. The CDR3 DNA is TGCAGCGTTTCCGGGACAGGGGGTAATCAGCCCCAGCATTTT.

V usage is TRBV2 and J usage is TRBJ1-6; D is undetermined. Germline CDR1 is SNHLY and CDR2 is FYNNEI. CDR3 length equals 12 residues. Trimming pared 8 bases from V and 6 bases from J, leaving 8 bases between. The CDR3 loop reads CASQDPNSPLHF. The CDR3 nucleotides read TGTGCCAGCCAGGATCCTAATTCACCCCTCCACTTT.